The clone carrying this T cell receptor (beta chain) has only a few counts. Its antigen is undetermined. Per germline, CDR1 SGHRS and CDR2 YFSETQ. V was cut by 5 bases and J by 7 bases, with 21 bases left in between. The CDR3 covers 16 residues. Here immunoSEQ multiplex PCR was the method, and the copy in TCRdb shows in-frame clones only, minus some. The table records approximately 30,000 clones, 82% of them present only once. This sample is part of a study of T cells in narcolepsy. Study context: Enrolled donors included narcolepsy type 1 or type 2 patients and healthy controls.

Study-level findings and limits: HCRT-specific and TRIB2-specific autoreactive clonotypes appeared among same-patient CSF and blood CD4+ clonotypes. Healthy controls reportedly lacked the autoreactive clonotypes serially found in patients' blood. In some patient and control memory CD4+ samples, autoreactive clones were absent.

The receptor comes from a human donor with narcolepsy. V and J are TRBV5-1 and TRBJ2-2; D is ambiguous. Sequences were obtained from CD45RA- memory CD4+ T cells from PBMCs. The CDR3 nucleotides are TGCGCCAGCAGTCCGGCCGGTGTTTTTTCGATCGGGGAGCTGTTTTTT. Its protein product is CASSPAGVFSIGELFF.